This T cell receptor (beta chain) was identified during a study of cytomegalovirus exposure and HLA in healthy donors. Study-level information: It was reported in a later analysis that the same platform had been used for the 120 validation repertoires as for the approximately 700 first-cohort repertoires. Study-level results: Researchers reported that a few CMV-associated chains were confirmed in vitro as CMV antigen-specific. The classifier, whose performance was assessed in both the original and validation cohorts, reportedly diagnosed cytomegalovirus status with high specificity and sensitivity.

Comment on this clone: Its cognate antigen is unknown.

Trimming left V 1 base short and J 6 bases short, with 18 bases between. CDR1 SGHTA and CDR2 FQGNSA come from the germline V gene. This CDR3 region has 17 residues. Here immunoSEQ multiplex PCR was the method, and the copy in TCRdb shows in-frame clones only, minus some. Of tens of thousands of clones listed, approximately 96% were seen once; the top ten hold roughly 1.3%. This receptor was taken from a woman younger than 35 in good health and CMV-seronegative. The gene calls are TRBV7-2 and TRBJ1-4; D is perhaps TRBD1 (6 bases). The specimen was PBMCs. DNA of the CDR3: TGTGCCAGCAGCTTAGAGCGCTACGACAGGCAGTATGAAAAACTGTTTTTT. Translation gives CASSLERYDRQYEKLFF.